One T cell receptor (beta chain) is described in this entry. Its antigen is undetermined. From 5'RACE with constant-segment primers came TCR alpha and TCR beta cDNA libraries that carried sample barcodes and UMIs. TCRdb processed the 5' RACE reads anew with MiXCR; each CDR3 protein has one entry. The data hold 380,000 or so distinct CDR3 sequences, with about an eighth observed a single time. The data originate from a study of T-cell memory formation after mild COVID-19. General study findings and limits: For contracting clones, CD4+ ones sat mainly in CM and EM, CD8+ in EMRA. A subset of responding clones appeared in pre-infection memory, suggesting cross-reactive memory joined.

The sequence derives from a man aged 18 to 30 who had mild COVID-19 (a few samples of this study predate the infection). Cell type and time point are not known. Source material: PBMCs or a T cell subset sorted from them (not recorded which).

CDR3 DNA sequence: TGCAGCGTTGCCGGCGGGGGGGCCACCGGGGAGACCCAGTACTTC. Amino acid sequence: CSVAGGGATGETQYF. The V gene is TRBV29-1, the J gene TRBJ2-5; 9 bases fit TRBD2. Trimming removed 4 bases from V and 5 bases from J; junction bases left unmatched: 11. The CDR3 extends over 15 amino acids. The germline V gene encodes CDR1 SQVTM and CDR2 ANQGSEA.